This T cell receptor (beta chain) was recorded in a study of T-cell reconstitution after alpha-beta-depleted transplantation in children. Study results and caveats: Surviving recipient T cells and thymic progenitors accounted for the high day-60 TCRbeta diversity observed in some patients. Counts and diversity of T cells one year after transplant came mostly from newly produced T cells.

Preparation of the TCRbeta library was carried out with unique molecular identifiers. One entry per CDR3 protein, called by TCRdb with MiXCR from the PCR reads. The repertoire includes 450,000 to 600,000 distinct CDR3 sequences, 10% to 13% of them detected once, and around 2% sits in the top ten. This clonotype occurred many times. The antigen is undetermined. Germline V lookup: CDR1 MNHEY, CDR2 SMNVEV (reference sequence). The CDR3 extends over 16 amino acids. Trimming at V came to 5 bases and at J to 3 bases, leaving 12 bases not matched to a gene. The TCR sequence derives from a child aged 2-9 years with inherited bone marrow failure, due to receive a stem cell transplant. Sequencing used PBMCs, obtained before TCRalphabeta/CD19-depleted stem cell transplant. This rearrangement joins TRBV27 to TRBJ2-7, with 8 bases aligning to TRBD2. As DNA, the CDR3 is TGTGCCAGCAGTCCGGAACCCGGGACTAGTCTCTACGAGCAGTACTTC. Amino acids: CASSPEPGTSLYEQYF.